This T cell receptor beta chain was identified during a study of shared clonotypes between healthy human individuals. Study-wide findings and caveats: Genetic and exposure-history diversity was limited by the few donors.

Deep was the level at which the assay was run. Every subset's genomic DNA went evenly onto several immunoSEQ plates. The repertoire was sequenced with immunoSEQ multiplex PCR; TCRdb's copy has only in-frame clones and lacks some. The repertoire has about 510,000 clones, around 79% of them found once; the top ten carry under 15%. Germline values: CDR1 SGHVS, CDR2 FQNEAQ. V lost 3 bases and J 1 base, leaving 7 bases between the germline ends. CDR3 length: 14 amino acids. In the case of this clone: Its antigen is unknown.

This clonotype was sampled from a woman aged 40 to 50 in good health. Some clones in this sample may be carry-over from other donors' samples. The gene calls are TRBV7-8 and TRBJ2-1; no reliable D call. The sequenced material came from PBMCs. The CDR3 is CASSFEGSYNEQFF. CDR3 DNA sequence: TGTGCCAGCAGCTTCGAAGGGTCCTACAATGAGCAGTTCTTC.